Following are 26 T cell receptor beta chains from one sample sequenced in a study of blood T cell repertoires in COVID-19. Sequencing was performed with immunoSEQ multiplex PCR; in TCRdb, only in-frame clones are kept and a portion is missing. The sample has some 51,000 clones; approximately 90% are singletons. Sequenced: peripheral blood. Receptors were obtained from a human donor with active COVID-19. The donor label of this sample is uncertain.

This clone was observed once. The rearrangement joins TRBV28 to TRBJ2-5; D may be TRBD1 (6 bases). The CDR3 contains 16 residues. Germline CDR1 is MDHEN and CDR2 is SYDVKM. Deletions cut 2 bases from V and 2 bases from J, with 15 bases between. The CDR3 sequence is CASSLLRTASQETQYF. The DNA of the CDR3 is TGTGCCAGCAGTTTACTCAGGACAGCCTCTCAAGAGACCCAGTACTTC. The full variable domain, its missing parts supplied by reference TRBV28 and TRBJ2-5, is DVKVTQSSRYLVKRTGEKVFLECVQDMDHENMFWYRQDPGLGLRLIYFSYDVKMKEKGDIPEGYSVSREKKERFSLILESASTNQTSMYLCASSLLRTASQETQYFGPGTRLLVL.

CDR3 protein: CASSLPQGGNYGYTF. As DNA, the CDR3 is TGTGCCAGCAGCTTGCCTCAGGGAGGAAACTATGGCTACACCTTC. The chain uses TRBV5-5 and TRBJ1-2; perhaps TRBD1 as D (5 bases). The V gene lost 1 base and the J gene lost 2 bases, with 12 bases spanning the gap. This CDR3 is built from 15 residues. Per germline, CDR1 SGHKS and CDR2 YYEKEE (reference sequence).

CDR3 sequence reads: CASSLGWTTGKETQYF. In nucleotides, the CDR3 is TGTGCCAGCAGCTTAGGATGGACGACGGGGAAGGAGACCCAGTACTTC. This chain uses TRBV7-6 with TRBJ2-5, with D perhaps matching TRBD2 (5 bases). Germline V lookup: CDR1 SGHVS, CDR2 FNYEAQ. The CDR3 loop spans 16 amino acids. V was shortened by 1 base and J by 5 bases, with 17 bases between the two germline ends.

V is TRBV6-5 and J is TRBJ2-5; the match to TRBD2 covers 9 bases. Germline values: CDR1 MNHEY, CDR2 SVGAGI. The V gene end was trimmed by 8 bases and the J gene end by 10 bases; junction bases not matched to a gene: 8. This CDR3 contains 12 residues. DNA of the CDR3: TGTGCCAGCGCGGGGGGGCGGATGGTCCAGTACTTC. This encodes CASAGGRMVQYF.

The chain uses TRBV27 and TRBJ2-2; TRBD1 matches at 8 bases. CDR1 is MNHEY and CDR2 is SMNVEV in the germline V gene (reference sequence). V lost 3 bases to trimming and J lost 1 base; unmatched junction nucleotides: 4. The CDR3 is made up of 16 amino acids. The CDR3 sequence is CASSFMDRVNTGELFF. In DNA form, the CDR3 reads TGTGCCAGCAGTTTTATGGACAGGGTGAACACCGGGGAGCTGTTTTTT.

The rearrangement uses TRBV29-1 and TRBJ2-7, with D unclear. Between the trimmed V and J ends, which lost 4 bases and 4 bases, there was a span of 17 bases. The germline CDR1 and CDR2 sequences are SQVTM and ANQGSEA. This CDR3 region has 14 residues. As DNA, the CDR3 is TGCAGCGTTGGCGCGGCCAGAGAACTTTACGAGCAGTACTTC. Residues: CSVGAARELYEQYF.

CDR3 sequence: CASSLAQGAGGYTF. In DNA form, the CDR3 reads TGTGCCAGCAGCTTAGCACAGGGGGCAGGAGGCTACACCTTC. The genes are TRBV7-6 and TRBJ1-2, with TRBD1 matching over 9 bases. The CDR3 runs to 14 residues. Germline V gene sequence: CDR1 SGHVS, CDR2 FNYEAQ. V shed 0 bases and J 8 bases; nucleotides not matched to a gene: 4.

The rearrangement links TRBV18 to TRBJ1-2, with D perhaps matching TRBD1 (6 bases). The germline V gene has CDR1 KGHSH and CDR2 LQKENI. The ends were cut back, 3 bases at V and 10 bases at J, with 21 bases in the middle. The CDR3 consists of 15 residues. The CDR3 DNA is TGTGCCAGCTCACCTATGGGACACCCCGACACCACCTACACCTTC. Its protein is CASSPMGHPDTTYTF.

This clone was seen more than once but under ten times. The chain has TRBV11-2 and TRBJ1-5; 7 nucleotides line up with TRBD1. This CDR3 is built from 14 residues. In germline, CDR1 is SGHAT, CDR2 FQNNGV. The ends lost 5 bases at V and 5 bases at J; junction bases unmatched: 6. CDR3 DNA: TGTGCCAGCAGCGCAACAGGGGCTGATCAGCCCCAGCATTTT. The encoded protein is CASSATGADQPQHF.

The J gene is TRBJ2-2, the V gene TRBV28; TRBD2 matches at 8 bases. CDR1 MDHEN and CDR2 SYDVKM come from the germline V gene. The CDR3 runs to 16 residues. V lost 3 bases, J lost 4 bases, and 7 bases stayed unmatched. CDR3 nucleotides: TGTGCCAGCAGTTTGAGCGGGAGTGGGGGCACCGGGGAGCTGTTTTTT. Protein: CASSLSGSGGTGELFF.

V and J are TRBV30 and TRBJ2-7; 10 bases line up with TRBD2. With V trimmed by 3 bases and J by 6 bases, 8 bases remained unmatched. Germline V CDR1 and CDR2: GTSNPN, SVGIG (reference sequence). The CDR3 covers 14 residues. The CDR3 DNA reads TGTGCCTGGAGGTCCCGGACTAGCGGACTCGAGCAGTACTTC. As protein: CAWRSRTSGLEQYF.

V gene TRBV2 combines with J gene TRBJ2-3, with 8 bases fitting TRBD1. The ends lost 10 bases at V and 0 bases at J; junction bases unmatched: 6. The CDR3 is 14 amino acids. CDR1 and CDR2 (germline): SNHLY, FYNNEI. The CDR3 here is CANRQGHSTDTQYF. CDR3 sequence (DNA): TGTGCCAACCGACAGGGGCATAGCACAGATACGCAGTATTTT.

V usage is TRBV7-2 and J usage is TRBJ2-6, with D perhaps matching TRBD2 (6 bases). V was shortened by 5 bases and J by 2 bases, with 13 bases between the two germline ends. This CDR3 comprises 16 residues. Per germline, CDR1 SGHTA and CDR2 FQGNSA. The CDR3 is CASSSRRGPGANVLTF. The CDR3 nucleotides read TGTGCCAGCAGCAGTAGGCGGGGACCTGGGGCCAACGTCCTGACTTTC.

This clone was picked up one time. CDR3 residues: CASSSEPLTANYGYTF. CDR3 sequence (DNA): TGCGCCAGCAGCTCCGAGCCCTTGACAGCTAACTATGGCTACACCTTC. The chain couples TRBV5-1 to TRBJ1-2; the D gene is possibly TRBD1 (5 bases). The germline gives CDR1 SGHRS, CDR2 YFSETQ. This CDR3 has 16 residues. V lost 3 bases to trimming and J lost 0 bases, with 15 bases between them.

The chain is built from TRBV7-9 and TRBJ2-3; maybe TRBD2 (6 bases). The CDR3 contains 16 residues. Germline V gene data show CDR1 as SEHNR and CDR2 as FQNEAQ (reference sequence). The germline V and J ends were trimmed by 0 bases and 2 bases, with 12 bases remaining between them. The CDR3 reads CASSLARDFFTDTQYF. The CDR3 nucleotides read TGTGCCAGCAGCTTAGCGAGGGACTTCTTCACAGATACGCAGTATTTT.

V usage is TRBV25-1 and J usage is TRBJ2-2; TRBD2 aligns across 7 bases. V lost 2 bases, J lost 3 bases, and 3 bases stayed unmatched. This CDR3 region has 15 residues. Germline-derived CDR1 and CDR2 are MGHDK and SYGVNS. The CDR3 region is CASSEGLVDTGELFF. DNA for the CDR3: TGTGCCAGCAGTGAAGGACTAGTCGACACCGGGGAGCTGTTTTTT.

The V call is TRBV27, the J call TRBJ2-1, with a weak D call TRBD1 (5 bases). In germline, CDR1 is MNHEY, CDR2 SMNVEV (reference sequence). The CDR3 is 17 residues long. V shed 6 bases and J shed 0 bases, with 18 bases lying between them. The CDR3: CASRPQGGHNSYNEQFF. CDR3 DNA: TGTGCCAGCAGGCCCCAGGGCGGACACAACTCCTACAATGAGCAGTTCTTC.

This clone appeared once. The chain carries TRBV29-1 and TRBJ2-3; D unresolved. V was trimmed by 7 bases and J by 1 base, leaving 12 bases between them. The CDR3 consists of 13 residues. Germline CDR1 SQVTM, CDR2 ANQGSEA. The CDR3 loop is CSAHSPRTDTQYF. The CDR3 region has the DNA TGCAGCGCCCACAGTCCACGCACAGATACGCAGTATTTT.

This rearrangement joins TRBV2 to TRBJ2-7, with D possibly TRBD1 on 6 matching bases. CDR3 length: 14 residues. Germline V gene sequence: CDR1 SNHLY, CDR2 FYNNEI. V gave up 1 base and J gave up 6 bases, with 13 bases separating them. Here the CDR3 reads CASSEVFSGVEQYF. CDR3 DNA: TGTGCCAGCAGTGAAGTATTTTCAGGGGTCGAGCAGTACTTC.

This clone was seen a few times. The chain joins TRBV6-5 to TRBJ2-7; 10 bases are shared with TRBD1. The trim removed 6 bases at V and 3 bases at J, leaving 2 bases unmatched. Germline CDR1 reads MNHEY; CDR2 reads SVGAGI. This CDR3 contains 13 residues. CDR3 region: CASSRDRGYEQYV. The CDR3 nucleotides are TGTGCCAGCAGCCGGGACAGGGGCTACGAGCAGTACGTC.

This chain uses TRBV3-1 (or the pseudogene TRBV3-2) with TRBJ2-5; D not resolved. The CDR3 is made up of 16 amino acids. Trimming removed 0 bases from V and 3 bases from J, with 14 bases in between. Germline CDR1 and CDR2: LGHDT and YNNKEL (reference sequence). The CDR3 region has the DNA TGTGCCAGCAGCCAAGAAACCCAAACGGTCGAAGAGACCCAGTACTTC. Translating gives CASSQETQTVEETQYF.

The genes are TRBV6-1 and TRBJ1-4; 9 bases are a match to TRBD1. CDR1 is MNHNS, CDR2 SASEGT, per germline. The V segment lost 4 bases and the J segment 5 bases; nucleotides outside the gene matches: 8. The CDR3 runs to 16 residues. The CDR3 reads CASSAALGTGNEKLFF. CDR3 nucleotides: TGTGCCAGCAGTGCCGCCCTCGGGACAGGGAATGAAAAACTGTTTTTT.

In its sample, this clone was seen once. This CDR3 reads CASSLAGSGYNEQFF. In DNA, the CDR3 is TGTGCCAGCAGCTTAGCGGGAAGCGGTTACAATGAGCAGTTCTTC. V is TRBV7-8 and J is TRBJ2-1; possible D gene TRBD2, 5 bases. This CDR3 has 15 amino acids. V was pared by 0 bases and J by 4 bases, with 10 bases between. CDR1 and CDR2 from the germline V gene are SGHVS and FQNEAQ. Full variable domain (outside the CDR3, taken from reference TRBV7-8 and TRBJ2-1): GAGVSQSPRYKVAKRGQDVALRCDPISGHVSLFWYQQALGQGPEFLTYFQNEAQLDKSGLPSDRFFAERPEGSVSTLKIQRTQQEDSAVYLCASSLAGSGYNEQFFGPGTRLTVL.

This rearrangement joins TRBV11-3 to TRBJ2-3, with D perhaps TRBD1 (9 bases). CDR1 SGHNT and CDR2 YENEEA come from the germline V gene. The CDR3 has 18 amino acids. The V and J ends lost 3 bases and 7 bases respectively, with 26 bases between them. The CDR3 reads CASSLGSGGDREVHTQYF. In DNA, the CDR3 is TGTGCCAGCAGCTTGGGGTCCGGGGGGGACAGGGAAGTCCATACGCAGTATTTT.

The CDR3 nucleotides are TGTGCCAGCAGTTGGGACACGAACACCGGGGAGCTGTTTTTT. Its translation: CASSWDTNTGELFF. The rearrangement uses TRBV2 and TRBJ2-2; D possibly corresponds to TRBD1 (6 bases). CDR1 and CDR2 (germline): SNHLY, FYNNEI. The CDR3 covers 14 residues. Trimming removed 5 bases from V and 0 bases from J, with 7 bases in between.

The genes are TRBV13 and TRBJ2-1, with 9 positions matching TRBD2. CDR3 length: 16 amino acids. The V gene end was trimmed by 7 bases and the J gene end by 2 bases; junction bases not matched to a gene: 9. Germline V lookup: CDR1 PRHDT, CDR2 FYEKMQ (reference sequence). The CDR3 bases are TGTGCCAGCATCCCCTCGGCGGGAGGGCCCTACAATGAGCAGTTCTTC. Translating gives CASIPSAGGPYNEQFF. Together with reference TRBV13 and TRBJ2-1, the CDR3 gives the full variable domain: AAGVIQSPRHLIKEKRETATLKCYPIPRHDTVYWYQQGPGQDPQFLISFYEKMQSDKGSIPDRFSAQQFSDYHSELNMSSLELGDSALYFCASIPSAGGPYNEQFFGPGTRLTVL.